This T cell receptor beta chain is from a study of shared clonotypes between healthy human individuals. Sequencing was performed with immunoSEQ multiplex PCR; in TCRdb, only in-frame clones are kept and a portion is missing. Of about 2 million clones listed, roughly 95% are singletons. With respect to this clone: At the DNA level, this CDR3 is encoded by other sequences in the same sample as well.

The germline V and J ends were trimmed by 3 bases and 2 bases, with 17 bases remaining between them. The CDR3 contains 17 residues. Germline assignment: CDR1 MGHRA and CDR2 YSYEKL. Selected positively for CCR7 and CD45RO-negative, naive CD8 cells excluded terminally differentiated effector memory CD45RA+ cells. The chain employs TRBV4-1 and TRBJ2-1; possibly TRBD1 or TRBD2 for D (5 bases each). The sequence came from a man younger than 35 in good health. Sequencing was done on a sample of naive CD8+ T cells sorted from blood. The chain's CDR3 is CASSQKTAEGPYNEQFF. CDR3 DNA: TGCGCCAGCAGCCAGAAAACAGCTGAGGGGCCCTACAATGAGCAGTTCTTC.